This T cell receptor beta chain was recorded in a study of T-cell memory formation after mild COVID-19. The wider study: TCR clusters were mostly donor specific.

TCRdb re-called the 5' RACE reads through MiXCR, storing one row per CDR3 protein. The sample includes fewer than 250,000 distinct CDR3 sequences, 27% of them seen just once. Study outcomes and limitations: A second wave of clones peaked on day 37, and their SARS-CoV-2 specificity went unconfirmed.

From germline, CDR1 is SGHTA and CDR2 FQGNSA. The CDR3 totals 12 residues. Between the trimmed V and J ends, which lost 6 bases and 2 bases, there was a span of 6 bases. This clonotype was picked up a small number of times. What it recognizes is unknown. Sample: PBMCs or a T cell subset sorted from them (not recorded which). The chain uses TRBV7-2 and TRBJ2-3, with unresolved D. This receptor was taken from an adult woman who had mild COVID-19 (a few samples of this study predate the infection). Cell type and time point are not known. The CDR3 reads CASSTFTDTQYF. The CDR3 DNA is TGTGCCAGCAGTACATTCACAGATACGCAGTATTTT.